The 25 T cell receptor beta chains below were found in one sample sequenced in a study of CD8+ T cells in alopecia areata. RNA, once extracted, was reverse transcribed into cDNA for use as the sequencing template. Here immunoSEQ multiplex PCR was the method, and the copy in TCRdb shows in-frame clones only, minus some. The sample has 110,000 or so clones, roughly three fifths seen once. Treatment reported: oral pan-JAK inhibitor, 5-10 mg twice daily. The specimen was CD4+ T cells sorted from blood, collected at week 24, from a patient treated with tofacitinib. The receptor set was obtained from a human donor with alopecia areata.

CDR3 bases: TGTGCCAGCAGCTTGAAGCTGGCTAGCACAGATACGCAGTATTTT. Encoded protein: CASSLKLASTDTQYF. The chain uses TRBV5-6 and TRBJ2-3; D remains ambiguous. The CDR3 contains 15 residues. CDR1 is SGHDT and CDR2 is YYEEEE in the germline V gene. V lost 1 base to trimming and J lost 0 bases, with 9 bases between them.

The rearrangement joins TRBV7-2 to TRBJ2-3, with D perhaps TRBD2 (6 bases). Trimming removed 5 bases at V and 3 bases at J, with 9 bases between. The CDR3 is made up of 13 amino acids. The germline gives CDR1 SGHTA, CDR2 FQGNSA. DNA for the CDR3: TGTGCCAGCAGCGCCGGGACTACAGATACGCAGTATTTT. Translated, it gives CASSAGTTDTQYF.

As DNA, the CDR3 is TGTGCCAGCACAGCTCAAGAGACCCAGTACTTC. It codes for CASTAQETQYF. The chain uses TRBV2 and TRBJ2-5; D is unclear. The CDR3 totals 11 residues. Trimming took 7 bases from V and 2 from J, leaving 5 bases between them. Germline V gene lookup returns CDR1 SNHLY and CDR2 FYNNEI.

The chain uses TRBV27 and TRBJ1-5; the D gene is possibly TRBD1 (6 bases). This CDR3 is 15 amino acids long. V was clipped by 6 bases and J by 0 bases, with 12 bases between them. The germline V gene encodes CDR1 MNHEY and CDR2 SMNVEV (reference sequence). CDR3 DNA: TGTGCCAGCAGCTTACAGGGATATAGCAATCAGCCCCAGCATTTT. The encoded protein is CASSLQGYSNQPQHF.

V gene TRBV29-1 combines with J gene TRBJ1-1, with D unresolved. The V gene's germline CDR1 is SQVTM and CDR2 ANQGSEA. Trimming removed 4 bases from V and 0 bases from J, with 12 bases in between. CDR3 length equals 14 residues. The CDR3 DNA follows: TGCAGCGTTGGGCAGCCCGAAATGAACACTGAAGCTTTCTTT. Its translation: CSVGQPEMNTEAFF.

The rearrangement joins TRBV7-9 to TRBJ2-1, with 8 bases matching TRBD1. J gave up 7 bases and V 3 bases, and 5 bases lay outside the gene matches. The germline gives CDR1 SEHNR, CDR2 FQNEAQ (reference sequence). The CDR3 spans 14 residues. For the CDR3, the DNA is TGTGCCAGCAGCTTCTACAGGGGGAATAATGAGCAGTTCTTC. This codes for CASSFYRGNNEQFF. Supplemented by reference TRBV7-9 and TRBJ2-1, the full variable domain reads DTGVSQNPRHKITKRGQNVTFRCDPISEHNRLYWYRQTLGQGPEFLTYFQNEAQLEKSRLLSDRFSAERPKGSFSTLEIQRTEQGDSAMYLCASSFYRGNNEQFFGPGTRLTVL.

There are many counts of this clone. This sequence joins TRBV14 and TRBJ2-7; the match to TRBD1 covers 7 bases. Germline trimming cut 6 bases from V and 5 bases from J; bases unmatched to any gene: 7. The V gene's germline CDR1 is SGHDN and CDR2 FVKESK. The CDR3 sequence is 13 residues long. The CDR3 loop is CASRRQGANEQYF. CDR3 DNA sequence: TGTGCCAGCAGGAGACAGGGAGCGAACGAGCAGTACTTC.

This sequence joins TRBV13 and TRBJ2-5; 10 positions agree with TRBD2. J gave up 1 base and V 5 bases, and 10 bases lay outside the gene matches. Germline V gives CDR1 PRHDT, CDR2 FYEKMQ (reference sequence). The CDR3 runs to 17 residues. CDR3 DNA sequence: TGTGCCAGCAGCCGCCGAAGCGGGGGGGTATTCCAAGAGACCCAGTACTTC. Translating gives CASSRRSGGVFQETQYF.

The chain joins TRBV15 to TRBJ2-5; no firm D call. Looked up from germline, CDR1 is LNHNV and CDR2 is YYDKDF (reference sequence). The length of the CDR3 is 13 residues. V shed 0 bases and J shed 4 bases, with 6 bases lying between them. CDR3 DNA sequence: TGTGCCACCAGCAGAGACCGCGTAGAGACCCAGTACTTC. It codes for CATSRDRVETQYF.

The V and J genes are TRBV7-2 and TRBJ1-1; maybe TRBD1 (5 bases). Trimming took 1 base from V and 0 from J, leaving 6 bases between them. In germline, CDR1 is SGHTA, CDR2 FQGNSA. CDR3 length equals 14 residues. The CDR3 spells CASSLGQLNTEAFF. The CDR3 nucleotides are TGTGCCAGCAGCTTAGGACAGTTGAACACTGAAGCTTTCTTT.

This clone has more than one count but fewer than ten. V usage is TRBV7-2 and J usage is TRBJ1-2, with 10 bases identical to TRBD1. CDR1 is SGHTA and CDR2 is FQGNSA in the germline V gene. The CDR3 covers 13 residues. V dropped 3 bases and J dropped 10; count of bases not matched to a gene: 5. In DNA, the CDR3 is TGTGCCAGCAGCTTCACCGGGACAGGGGCCTACACCTTC. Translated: CASSFTGTGAYTF.

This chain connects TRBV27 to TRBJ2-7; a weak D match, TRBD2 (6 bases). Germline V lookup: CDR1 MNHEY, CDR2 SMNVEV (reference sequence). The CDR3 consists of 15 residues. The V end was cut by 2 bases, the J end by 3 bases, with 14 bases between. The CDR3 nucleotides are TGTGCCAGCAGTTTAGGTAGGGACTTGTACTACGAGCAGTACTTC. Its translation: CASSLGRDLYYEQYF.

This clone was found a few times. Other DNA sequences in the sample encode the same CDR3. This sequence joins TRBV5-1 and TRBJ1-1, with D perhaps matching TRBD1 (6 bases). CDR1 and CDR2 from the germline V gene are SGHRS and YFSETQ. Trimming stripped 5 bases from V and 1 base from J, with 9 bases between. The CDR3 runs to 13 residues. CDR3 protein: CASSLQGNTEAFF. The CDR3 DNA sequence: TGCGCCAGCAGTTTACAGGGGAACACTGAAGCTTTCTTT.

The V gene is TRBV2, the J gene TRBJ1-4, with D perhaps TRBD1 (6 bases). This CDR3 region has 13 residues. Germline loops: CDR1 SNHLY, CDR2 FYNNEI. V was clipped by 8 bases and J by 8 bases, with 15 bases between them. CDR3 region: CASGGPAREKLFF. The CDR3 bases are TGTGCCAGCGGGGGCCCGGCTCGGGAAAAACTGTTTTTT.

The CDR3 sequence: CASSQEGQGGNTEAFF. The DNA for the CDR3 is TGTGCCAGCAGCCAAGAAGGGCAGGGTGGGAACACTGAAGCTTTCTTT. The rearrangement joins TRBV14 to TRBJ1-1, with D perhaps matching TRBD1 (5 bases). V gave up 0 bases and J gave up 1 base, with 12 bases separating them. Germline V CDR1 and CDR2: SGHDN, FVKESK. This CDR3 has 16 residues.

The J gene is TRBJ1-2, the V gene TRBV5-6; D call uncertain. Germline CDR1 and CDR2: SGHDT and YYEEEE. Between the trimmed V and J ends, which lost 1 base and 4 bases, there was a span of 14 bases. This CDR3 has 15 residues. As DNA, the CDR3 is TGTGCCAGCAGCTTGCTCGACATTGATGGCTATGGCTACACCTTC. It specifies CASSLLDIDGYGYTF.

CDR3 nucleotide sequence: TGCGCCAGCAGCTTGGAAGCGGGGGGGCCGTCCTACAATGAGCAGTTCTTC. It encodes CASSLEAGGPSYNEQFF. The chain combines TRBV5-1 with TRBJ2-1, with TRBD2 identical over 10 bases. The J segment lost 1 base and the V segment lost 0 bases, leaving 4 bases of the junction unmatched. The germline gives CDR1 SGHRS, CDR2 YFSETQ. The CDR3 is 17 residues long.

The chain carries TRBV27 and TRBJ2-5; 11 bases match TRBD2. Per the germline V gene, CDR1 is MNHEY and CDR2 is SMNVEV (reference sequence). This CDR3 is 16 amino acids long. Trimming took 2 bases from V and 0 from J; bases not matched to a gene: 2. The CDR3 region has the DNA TGTGCCAGCAGTTTAAGACTAGCGGGGTACCAAGAGACCCAGTACTTC. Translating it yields CASSLRLAGYQETQYF.

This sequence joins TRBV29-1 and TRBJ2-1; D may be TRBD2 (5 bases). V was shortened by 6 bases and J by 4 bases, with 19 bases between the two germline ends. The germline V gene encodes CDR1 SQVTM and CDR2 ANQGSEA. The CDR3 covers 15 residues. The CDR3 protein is CSVAPRGNLYNEQFF. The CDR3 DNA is TGCAGCGTCGCTCCGAGAGGGAACCTATACAATGAGCAGTTCTTC.

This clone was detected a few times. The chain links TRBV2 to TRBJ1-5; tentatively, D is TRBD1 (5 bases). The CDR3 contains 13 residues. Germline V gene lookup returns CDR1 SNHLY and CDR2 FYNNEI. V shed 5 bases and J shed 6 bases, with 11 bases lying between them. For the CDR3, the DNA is TGTGCCAGCAGTTCCCTTGGGGGTCAGCCCCAGCATTTT. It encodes CASSSLGGQPQHF. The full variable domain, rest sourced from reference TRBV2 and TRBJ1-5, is EPEVTQTPSHQVTQMGQEVILRCVPISNHLYFYWYRQILGQKVEFLVSFYNNEISEKSEIFDDQFSVERPDGSNFTLKIRSTKLEDSAMYFCASSSLGGQPQHFGDGTRLSIL.

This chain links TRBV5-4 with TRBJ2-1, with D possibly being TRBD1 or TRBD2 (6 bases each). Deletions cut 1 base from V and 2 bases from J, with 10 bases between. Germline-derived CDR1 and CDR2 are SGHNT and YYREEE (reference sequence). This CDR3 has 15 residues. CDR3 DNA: TGTGCCAGCAGCTTGCCGGGGGCGGCCTACAATGAGCAGTTCTTC. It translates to CASSLPGAAYNEQFF.

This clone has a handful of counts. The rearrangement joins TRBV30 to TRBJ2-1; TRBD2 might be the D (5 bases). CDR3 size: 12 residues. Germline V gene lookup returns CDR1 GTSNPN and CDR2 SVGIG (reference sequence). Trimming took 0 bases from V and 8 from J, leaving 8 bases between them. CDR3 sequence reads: CAWSVLAHEQFF. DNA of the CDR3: TGTGCCTGGAGTGTGCTAGCTCATGAGCAGTTCTTC.

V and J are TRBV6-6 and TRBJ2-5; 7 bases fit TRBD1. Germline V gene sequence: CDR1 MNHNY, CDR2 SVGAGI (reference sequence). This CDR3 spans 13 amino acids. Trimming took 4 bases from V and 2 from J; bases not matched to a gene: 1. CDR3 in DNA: TGTGCCAGCAGTTGGGACAGACAAGAGACCCAGTACTTC. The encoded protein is CASSWDRQETQYF.

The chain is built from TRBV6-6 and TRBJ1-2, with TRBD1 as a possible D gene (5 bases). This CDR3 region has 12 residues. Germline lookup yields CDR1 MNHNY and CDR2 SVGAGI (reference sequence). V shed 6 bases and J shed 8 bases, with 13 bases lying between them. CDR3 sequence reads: CASRTQGSGYTF. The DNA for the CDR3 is TGTGCCAGCAGGACGCAGGGTTCCGGCTACACCTTC.

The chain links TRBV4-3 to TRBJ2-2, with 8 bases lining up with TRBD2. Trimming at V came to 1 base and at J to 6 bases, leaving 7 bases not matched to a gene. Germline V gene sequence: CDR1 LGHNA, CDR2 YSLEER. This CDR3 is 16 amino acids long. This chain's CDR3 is CASSQAPGLGAGELFF. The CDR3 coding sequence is TGCGCCAGCAGCCAAGCCCCGGGACTAGGGGCCGGGGAGCTGTTTTTT.